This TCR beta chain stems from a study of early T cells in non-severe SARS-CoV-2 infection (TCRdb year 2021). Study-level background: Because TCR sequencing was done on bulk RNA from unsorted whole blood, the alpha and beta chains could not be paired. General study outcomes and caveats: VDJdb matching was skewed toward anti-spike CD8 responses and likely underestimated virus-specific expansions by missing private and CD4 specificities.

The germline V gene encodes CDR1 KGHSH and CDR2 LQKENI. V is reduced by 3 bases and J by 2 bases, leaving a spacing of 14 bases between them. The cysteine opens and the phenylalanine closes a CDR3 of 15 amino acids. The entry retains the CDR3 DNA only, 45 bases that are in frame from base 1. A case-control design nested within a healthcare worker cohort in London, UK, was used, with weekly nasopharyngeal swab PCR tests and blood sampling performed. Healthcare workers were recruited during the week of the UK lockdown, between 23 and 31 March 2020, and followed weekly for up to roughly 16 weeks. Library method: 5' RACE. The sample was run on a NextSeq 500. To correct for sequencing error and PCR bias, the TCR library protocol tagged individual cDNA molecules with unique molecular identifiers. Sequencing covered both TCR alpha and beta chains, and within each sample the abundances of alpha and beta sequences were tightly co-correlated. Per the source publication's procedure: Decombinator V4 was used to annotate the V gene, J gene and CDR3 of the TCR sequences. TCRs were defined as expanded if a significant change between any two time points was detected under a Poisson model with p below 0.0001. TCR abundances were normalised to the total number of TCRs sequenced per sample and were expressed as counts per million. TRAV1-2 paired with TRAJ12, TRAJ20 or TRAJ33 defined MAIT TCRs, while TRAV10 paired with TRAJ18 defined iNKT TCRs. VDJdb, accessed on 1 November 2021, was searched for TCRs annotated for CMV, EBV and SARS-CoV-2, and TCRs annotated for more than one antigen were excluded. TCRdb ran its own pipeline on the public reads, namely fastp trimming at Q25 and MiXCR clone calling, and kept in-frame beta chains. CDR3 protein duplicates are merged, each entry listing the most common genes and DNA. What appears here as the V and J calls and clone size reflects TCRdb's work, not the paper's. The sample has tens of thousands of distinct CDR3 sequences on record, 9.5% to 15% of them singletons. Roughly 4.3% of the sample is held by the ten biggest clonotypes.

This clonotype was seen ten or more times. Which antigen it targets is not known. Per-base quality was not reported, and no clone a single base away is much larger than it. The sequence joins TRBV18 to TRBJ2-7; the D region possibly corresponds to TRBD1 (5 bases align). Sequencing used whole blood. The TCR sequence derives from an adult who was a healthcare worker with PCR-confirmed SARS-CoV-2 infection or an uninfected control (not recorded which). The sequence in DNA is TGTGCCAGCTCACCCTCAGGTCAGGGCCCCTACGAGCAGTACTTC. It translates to CASSPSGQGPYEQYF.